Listed below are T cell receptor beta chains from one sample, sequenced in a study of blood T cell repertoires in COVID-19. Measured with immunoSEQ multiplex PCR; TCRdb has only the in-frame clones, and not every one. This table holds a few hundred thousand clones, 86% found once. The sample taken for sequencing was peripheral blood. These receptors came from a middle-aged man who had recovered from COVID-19. CDR3s include the opening cysteine and the closing phenylalanine or tryptophan. The order of the fields is V gene, CDR3 protein.

TRBV9	CASSVEVRGSGNTIYF
TRBV10-1	CASSETPGQINSYNSPLHF
TRBV6-5	CASSYSAGSYEQYF
TRBV28	CASRNGGLAADTQYF
TRBV2	CASSNGQGGSNSPLHF
TRBV27	CASSTGGYEQYF
TRBV5-1	CASSLEGVWETQYF
TRBV7-6	CASSRLGAGVPGELFF
TRBV14	CASSQSGGLTRTDTGELFF
TRBV2	CASSGTGDGAIEPDNEKLFF
TRBV9	CASSVGINTEAFF
TRBV2	CASSGQNPYEQYF
TRBV7-2	CASSLTGQGKGEQYF
TRBV2	CASSGVAGGGGTDTQYF
TRBV6-5	CASSYPGTGGGNEQFF
TRBV27	CASSFGLAAGGNEQFF
TRBV7-6	CASSLGLAGGPDTQYF
TRBV5-1	CASSLEIAGNTGELFF
TRBV27	CASRGDNYGYTF
TRBV19	CASSMSGKLFF
TRBV3-1/TRBV3-2	CASSQLPTQSTSGGAGELFF
TRBV7-6	CASSSNSANTQYF
TRBV5-1	CASSLISTGELFF
TRBV9	CASSVAQEVTEAFF
TRBV7-2	CASSLSAAPGYNEQFF
TRBV5-1	CASSSLAGGSRELFF
TRBV6-1	CASSETGRLAGKQETQYF
TRBV19	CASSIEQGSDEQFF
TRBV5-5	CASSLSPGIEKLFF
TRBV12-3/TRBV12-4	CASRTRTKEQFF
TRBV5-1	CASSYSRAYEQYF
TRBV11-2	CASSLDQASNQPQHF
TRBV6-5	CASSTIAGKKDTQYF
TRBV5-6	CASSPGTGVVQGTQYF
TRBV10-1	CASSELAGGLGNEQFF
TRBV7-9	CASSLAPHGLAGTEQFF
TRBV19	CASERNYGYTF
TRBV5-4	CASSPQGNTEAFF
TRBV27	CASHPSIRQDTEAFF
TRBV9	CASSSSGGSDTQYF
TRBV10-3	CAIRDRGGNTEAFF
TRBV9	CASSGLGLATGELFF
TRBV9	CASSVELRGGQNEQFF
TRBV9	CASSASTSGANVLTF
TRBV12-3/TRBV12-4	CASSFNLNYEQYF
TRBV2	CASFEGTGSSEQFF
TRBV21-1	CASSKHNLTYNEQFF
TRBV18	CASSPLKGSGGNEQFF
TRBV4-3	CASSPRARGVATDTQYF
TRBV2	CASSVIDEQFF
TRBV20-1	CSASPLDSQETQYF
TRBV7-2	CASSLSSVWGRGYTF
TRBV27	CAPQGELGYPYEQYF